Sequencing of this TCR beta chain was carried out in a study of T cell responses to AZD1222 COVID-19 vaccine. General study results and limits: White British people made up most donors, females outnumbered males, and clonal diversity was possibly underestimated. With dominance at 160-218 and 743-854, vaccine-associated CD4 TCRs spanned spike. Nearly half of spike-specific TCRs reportedly target variant regions that are unmutated in the B.1.351 and B.1.1.7 variants.

With regard to this clone: Its antigen is still unknown.

Using immunoSEQ multiplex PCR, the repertoire was profiled, and TCRdb retains in-frame clones only, with some absent. The sample comprises 200,000 or so clones, about 89% of which are singletons, and 2.5% to 3% rests with the top ten. V lost 5 bases, J lost 6 bases, and 14 bases lay in between. Germline CDR1 ENHRY, CDR2 SYGVKD. The CDR3 runs to 14 residues. This specimen consisted of peripheral blood, obtained on day 0 of MenACWY control vaccination. This receptor was identified in an adult in good health. This chain links TRBV10-3 with TRBJ2-1; no firm D call. This chain's CDR3 is CAISYQTHSNEQFF. The CDR3, as DNA: TGTGCCATCAGTTACCAGACTCACTCCAATGAGCAGTTCTTC.